This T cell receptor (beta chain) is drawn from a study of cytomegalovirus exposure and HLA in healthy donors. Details on this clone: Its antigen is unidentified.

Trimming left V 4 bases short and J 3 bases short, with 21 bases between. Germline CDR1 reads SGHKS; CDR2 reads YYEKEE (reference sequence). The CDR3 consists of 17 residues. Primers for the PCR totalled 60 Vbeta and 13 Jbeta. TCRdb keeps only in-frame clones here, not all; method: immunoSEQ multiplex PCR. The sample contains fewer than 200,000 clones, around 86% of which appear only once. General study findings and limits: High sensitivity and specificity were reportedly achieved when the classifier diagnosed cytomegalovirus status. Later analysis associated a missense DCLRE1C variant with TCR beta V- and J-gene trimming. An assumption of roughly uniform sequencing depth across donors underlay the presence/absence analyses.

This chain connects TRBV5-5 to TRBJ2-3; D perhaps matches TRBD1 (5 bases). The source material was PBMCs. The clonotype was recovered from a human donor in good health. CDR3 coding DNA: TGTGCCAGCAGCAGTATACAGGCATTGTTTCGGACAGATACGCAGTATTTT. Its protein is CASSSIQALFRTDTQYF.